This T cell receptor (beta chain) emerged from a study of blood T cells in healthy people across ages. They isolated at least 7 million PBMCs from each sample. Then a second PCR, running about 7 to 11 cycles, was carried out with a sample-barcoded 5' primer and a J-beta primer mix. From the 5' RACE reads, TCRdb called clonotypes with MiXCR, one entry per CDR3 protein. This sample has around 1,700,000 distinct CDR3 sequences, with 28% found just once. This CDR3 has 14 residues. Germline CDR1 is SNHLY and CDR2 is FYNNEI. Trimming at V came to 7 bases and at J to 3 bases, leaving 4 bases not matched to a gene. This clonotype was counted a few times.

The specimen sequenced was blood. This clonotype was sampled from a woman aged 25 to 45 in good health. This chain connects TRBV2 to TRBJ2-3; 10 bases map to TRBD2. The CDR3 here is CASNLAGVTDTQYF. CDR3 DNA sequence: TGTGCCAGCAATCTAGCGGGAGTAACAGATACGCAGTATTTT.